This T cell receptor (beta chain) was observed in a study of CD8+CD57+ T cells in acquired aplastic anemia. The sample holds one count of this clonotype. The junction departs from germline at one end; a sequencing error may be responsible. The CDR3 extends over 14 amino acids. Germline lookup yields CDR1 SQVTM and CDR2 ANQGSEA. The template used for profiling TCR beta VDJ and CDR3 was genomic DNA. In TCRdb, the reads were re-called with MiXCR into one record per CDR3 protein. The data show approximately 170,000 distinct CDR3 sequences, with roughly 63% seen just once and 45% held by the top ten. This receptor was taken from a human donor in good health. This rearrangement joins TRBV29-1 to TRBJ1-3; unclear D gene. The specimen sequenced was sorted CD4+, CD8+, or CD8+CD57+ T cells (not recorded which) from PBMCs. CDR3 in amino acids: CSGEDGGSGNTIYF. Here the CDR3 DNA reads TGCAGCGGTGAAGACGGCGGCTCTGGAAACACTATATATTTT.